Listed here are 25 T cell receptor beta chains from one sample, sequenced in a study of identical twins. TCRdb analysed the 5' RACE reads with MiXCR anew, one entry per CDR3 protein. The sample holds approximately 210,000 distinct CDR3 sequences, 6.5% to 8% seen once. This sample was also put to use in a study of T cells expressing NK-cell markers.

Sample: CD8+ T cells sorted from blood. These receptors came from a woman in her late teens or twenties in good health.

This clonotype was counted at least ten times. The rearrangement links TRBV27 to TRBJ2-7; unclear D gene. Trimming left V 2 bases short and J 7 bases short, with 18 bases between. CDR1 and CDR2 from the germline V gene are MNHEY and SMNVEV (reference sequence). The CDR3 runs 15 residues. In nucleotides, the CDR3 is TGTGCCAGCAGTTTAAGGGCAGGTCGGATCGAAGAGCAGTACTTC. This codes for CASSLRAGRIEEQYF.

This clonotype has more than one count but fewer than ten. CDR3 in DNA: TGCAGCGTTGAAAGGGGGGACAGGGGACTAAGAACCGGGGAGCTGTTTTTT. This sequence encodes CSVERGDRGLRTGELFF. This rearrangement joins TRBV29-1 to TRBJ2-2; 10 positions agree with TRBD1. J was trimmed by 5 bases and V by 2 bases; bases with no gene match: 11. CDR1 and CDR2 (germline): SQVTM, ANQGSEA. This CDR3 spans 17 amino acids.

The table lists this clonotype with many counts. The chain links TRBV6-2 or TRBV6-3 to TRBJ2-4, with TRBD1 matching 7 bases. Looked up from germline, CDR1 is MNHEY and CDR2 is SVGEGT. Unmatched junction bases numbered 18, after V lost 6 bases and J lost 10 bases. The CDR3 is 16 amino acids. Here the CDR3 reads CASSPRGGFFTRIQYF. The CDR3 nucleotides are TGTGCCAGCAGCCCTAGAGGGGGCTTTTTTACACGAATTCAGTACTTC.

The rearrangement links TRBV5-6 to TRBJ2-1; the D is unclear. The germline V gene has CDR1 SGHDT and CDR2 YYEEEE. The CDR3 spans 14 residues. V was shortened by 6 bases and J by 0 bases, with 10 bases between the two germline ends. Written as DNA, the CDR3 is TGTGCCAGCACCCTCGCTAGCTCCTACAATGAGCAGTTCTTC. It translates to CASTLASSYNEQFF.

The J gene is TRBJ2-7, the V gene TRBV20-1; 10 bases match TRBD2. This CDR3 has 15 amino acids. Germline trimming cut 5 bases from V and 2 bases from J; bases unmatched to any gene: 9. The V gene's germline CDR1 is DFQATT and CDR2 SNEGSKA (reference sequence). The chain's CDR3 is CSAQVAGGRPYEQYF. The CDR3 DNA is TGCAGTGCTCAAGTAGCGGGAGGCAGGCCCTACGAGCAGTACTTC.

This chain connects TRBV10-3 to TRBJ1-1; D unclear. This CDR3 is built from 13 residues. Germline-derived CDR1 and CDR2 are ENHRY and SYGVKD. V was trimmed by 3 bases and J by 1 base, leaving 6 bases between them. CDR3 in DNA: TGTGCCATCAGTGAATCTACGAACACTGAAGCTTTCTTT. Its protein is CAISESTNTEAFF.

The sample holds many counts of this clonotype. The rearrangement uses TRBV4-3 and TRBJ2-1; 15 bases map to TRBD2. J gave up 4 bases and V 5 bases, and 0 bases lay outside the gene matches. The CDR3 is 15 residues long. The germline CDR1 and CDR2 sequences are LGHNA and YSLEER. The CDR3 DNA is TGCGCCAGCAGCGGGACTAGCGGGAGGTACAATGAGCAGTTCTTC. Translated, it gives CASSGTSGRYNEQFF.

This clonotype was counted between two and nine times. V gene TRBV18 combines with J gene TRBJ2-3; D uncertain. CDR3 length equals 14 residues. Germline V gene sequence: CDR1 KGHSH, CDR2 LQKENI. Trimming cost V 1 base and J 2 bases, with 7 bases left between them. Here the CDR3 DNA reads TGTGCCAGCTCACCACGGCACTACACAGATACGCAGTATTTT. The encoded protein is CASSPRHYTDTQYF.

This clonotype was seen a handful of times. This chain connects TRBV7-6 to TRBJ2-5; 8 bases map to TRBD2. The V gene end was trimmed by 1 base and the J gene end by 3 bases; junction bases not matched to a gene: 10. Germline assignment: CDR1 SGHVS and CDR2 FNYEAQ. The CDR3 runs 17 residues. CDR3 in DNA: TGTGCCAGCAGCTTAGAGGTAGCGGGGTTGATCAAAGAGACCCAGTACTTC. Amino acids: CASSLEVAGLIKETQYF.

In this sample, this clonotype turned up a few times. This rearrangement joins TRBV5-5 to TRBJ1-5, with D perhaps matching TRBD1 (6 bases). The CDR3 extends over 15 amino acids. Germline V gives CDR1 SGHKS, CDR2 YYEKEE (reference sequence). The V gene lost 4 bases and the J gene lost 5 bases, with 16 bases spanning the gap. The CDR3 spells CASSIDYRVHQPQHF. CDR3 bases: TGTGCCAGCAGCATAGACTACAGGGTCCATCAGCCCCAGCATTTT.

On this clonotype itself: A much larger clone sits a single nucleotide away, making a read error possible. V gene TRBV7-9 combines with J gene TRBJ2-5; D is ambiguous. Germline values: CDR1 SEHNR, CDR2 FQNEAQ (reference sequence). This CDR3 comprises 12 residues. CDR3 sequence: CASSSIEETPYF. CDR3 in DNA: TGTGCCAGCAGCTCGATCGAAGAGACCCCGTACTTC.

The chain has TRBV3-1 and TRBJ2-3, with D unclear. The ends were cut back, 2 bases at V and 4 bases at J, with 10 bases in the middle. The V gene's germline CDR1 is LGHDT and CDR2 YNNKEL (reference sequence). CDR3 size: 14 residues. The DNA for the CDR3 is TGTGCCAGCAGCCAAAGTCCGAGTCCAGATACGCAGTATTTT. Residues: CASSQSPSPDTQYF.

The chain uses TRBV6-1 and TRBJ2-5; tentatively, D is TRBD1 or TRBD2 (5 bases each). From germline, CDR1 is MNHNS and CDR2 SASEGT. This CDR3 spans 14 amino acids. V lost 5 bases, J lost 5 bases, and 15 bases lay in between. The CDR3 region is CASSRQGVGETQYF. Here the CDR3 DNA reads TGTGCCAGCAGTCGGCAGGGAGTAGGGGAGACCCAGTACTTC.

This clonotype was counted only a few times. The genes are TRBV27 and TRBJ2-5; 7 nucleotides line up with TRBD2. The CDR3 loop spans 14 amino acids. The germline V gene encodes CDR1 MNHEY and CDR2 SMNVEV (reference sequence). Trimming removed 8 bases from V and 9 bases from J; junction bases left unmatched: 15. In DNA, the CDR3 is TGTGCCAGCGGGGAGGGGAGACCAAGAGACCCCCAGTACTTC. Its protein product is CASGEGRPRDPQYF.

There are many counts of this clonotype. The rearrangement joins TRBV6-5 to TRBJ2-7; D call uncertain. V gave up 0 bases and J gave up 2 bases, with 11 bases separating them. The CDR3 covers 15 residues. Germline V gene sequence: CDR1 MNHEY, CDR2 SVGAGI. CDR3: CASSYSQRGAYEQYF. In DNA form, the CDR3 reads TGTGCCAGCAGTTACTCTCAAAGAGGAGCCTACGAGCAGTACTTC.

The rearrangement joins TRBV20-1 to TRBJ2-7; 8 nucleotides line up with TRBD1. V was clipped by 6 bases and J by 3 bases; unmatched bases: 10. From germline, CDR1 is DFQATT and CDR2 SNEGSKA (reference sequence). This CDR3 has 14 amino acids. The CDR3: CSAQSWTGNYEQYF. The CDR3 DNA reads as TGCAGTGCCCAGAGTTGGACAGGGAACTACGAGCAGTACTTC.

CDR3 in amino acids: CASSLSPFGTQHF. The CDR3 bases are TGTGCCAGCAGTTTATCCCCATTCGGGACCCAGCATTTT. V is TRBV12-3 or TRBV12-4 and J is TRBJ1-5; D remains ambiguous. CDR3 length: 13 residues. Trimming shortened V by 2 bases and J by 11 bases, and 13 bases separated the two germline ends.

This clonotype was detected a few times. This chain connects TRBV12-3 or TRBV12-4 to TRBJ2-3, with 11 bases fitting TRBD2. With 7 bases clipped from V and 4 bases from J, the junction kept 10 bases outside the gene matches. The CDR3 loop spans 16 amino acids. CDR3 nucleotide sequence: TGTGCCAGCATCCCTGCCCTAGCGGGAGGCGCAGATACGCAGTATTTT. This translates into CASIPALAGGADTQYF.

This clonotype was seen a handful of times. This chain uses TRBV4-3 with TRBJ1-2; TRBD1 agrees at 7 bases. The germline gives CDR1 LGHNA, CDR2 YSLEER. After removal of 0 bases from V and 7 bases from J, the junction contained 11 bases not matched to a gene. CDR3 length: 16 residues. The CDR3 here is CASSQDRVGGWGGYTF. The CDR3 nucleotides are TGCGCCAGCAGCCAAGATCGGGTAGGGGGCTGGGGTGGCTACACCTTC.

This clonotype was found a few times. The genes are TRBV6-2 or TRBV6-3 and TRBJ2-2; maybe TRBD1 (5 bases). Germline values: CDR1 MNHEY, CDR2 SVGEGT. The ends were cut back, 9 bases at V and 13 bases at J, with 21 bases in the middle. CDR3 length: 13 amino acids. The CDR3 DNA follows: TGTGCCAGTCAGGAATACAGGTCGGGTTTGCTGTTTTTT. Its protein product is CASQEYRSGLLFF.

This clonotype has more than one count but fewer than ten. V and J are TRBV12-3 or TRBV12-4 and TRBJ2-5, with TRBD1 matching over 9 bases. V trimming: 6 bases; J trimming: 2 bases; junction bases outside the gene matches: 10. The CDR3 extends over 16 amino acids. For the CDR3, the DNA is TGTGCCAGCAGGCCGGACAGGGGAAAAGGGCAAGAGACCCAGTACTTC. It encodes CASRPDRGKGQETQYF.

There are a few counts of this clonotype. The chain uses TRBV6-5 and TRBJ2-3; unclear D gene. V was shortened by 0 bases and J by 7 bases, with 11 bases between the two germline ends. CDR3 size: 14 residues. Germline V lookup: CDR1 MNHEY, CDR2 SVGAGI. The CDR3 sequence is CASSYSIASNTQYF. Written as DNA, the CDR3 is TGTGCCAGCAGTTACTCGATAGCTTCGAATACGCAGTATTTT.

V usage is TRBV24-1 and J usage is TRBJ2-5; 8 nucleotides line up with TRBD2. Trimming took 4 bases from V and 5 from J; bases not matched to a gene: 8. This CDR3 is built from 15 residues. From germline, CDR1 is KGHDR and CDR2 SFDVKD. The DNA of the CDR3 is TGTGCCACCAGTGACACCAGGCGGGGGGATGAGACCCAGTACTTC. Translation: CATSDTRRGDETQYF.

This clonotype was detected a few times. The rearrangement joins TRBV27 to TRBJ2-7, with a possible D match to TRBD1 (5 bases). The V and J ends lost 0 bases and 5 bases respectively, with 8 bases between them. This CDR3 has 13 residues. Germline V gene data show CDR1 as MNHEY and CDR2 as SMNVEV (reference sequence). The CDR3 sequence is CASSLSGPDEQYF. The CDR3, as DNA: TGTGCCAGCAGTTTATCGGGGCCCGACGAGCAGTACTTC.

This clonotype appeared a few times. This rearrangement joins TRBV3-1 to TRBJ1-1, with no clear D. Germline-derived CDR1 and CDR2 are LGHDT and YNNKEL (reference sequence). The CDR3 runs to 15 residues. Trimming left V 0 bases short and J 4 bases short, with 12 bases between. Here the CDR3 reads CASSQDPGRGTEAFF. In DNA, the CDR3 is TGTGCCAGCAGCCAAGACCCCGGGAGAGGCACTGAAGCTTTCTTT.